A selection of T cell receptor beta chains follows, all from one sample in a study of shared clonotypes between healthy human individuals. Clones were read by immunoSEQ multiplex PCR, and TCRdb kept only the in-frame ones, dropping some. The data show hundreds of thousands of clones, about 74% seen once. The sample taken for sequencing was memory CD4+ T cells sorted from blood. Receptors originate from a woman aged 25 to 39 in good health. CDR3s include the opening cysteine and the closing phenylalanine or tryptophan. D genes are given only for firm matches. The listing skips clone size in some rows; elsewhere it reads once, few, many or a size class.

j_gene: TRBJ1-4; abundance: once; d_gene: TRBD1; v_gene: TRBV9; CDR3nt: TGTGCCAGCAGCGCAACAACAGGGGCAACTAATGAAAAACTGTTTTTT; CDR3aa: CASSATTGATNEKLFF
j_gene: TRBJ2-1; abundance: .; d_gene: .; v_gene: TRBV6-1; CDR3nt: TGTGCCAGCAGTGAAAGGGCCTGGACGGGACCCCTTAATGAGCAGTTCTTC; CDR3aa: CASSERAWTGPLNEQFF
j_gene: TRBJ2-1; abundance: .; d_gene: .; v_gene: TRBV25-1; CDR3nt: TGTGCCAGCAGTGAATACTTGCCCAATGAGCAGTTCTTC; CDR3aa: CASSEYLPNEQFF
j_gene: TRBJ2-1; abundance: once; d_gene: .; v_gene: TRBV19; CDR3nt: TGTGCCAGTAGCCCCCGGGGATCGGTCTCCTACAATGAGCAGTTCTTC; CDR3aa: CASSPRGSVSYNEQFF
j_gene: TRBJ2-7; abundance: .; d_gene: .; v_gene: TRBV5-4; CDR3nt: TGTGCCAGCAGCTTGTACTCGAAAAGCTCCTACGAGCAGTACTTC; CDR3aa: CASSLYSKSSYEQYF
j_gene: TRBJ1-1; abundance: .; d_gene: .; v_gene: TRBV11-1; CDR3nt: TGTGCCAGCAGCTTTGGCAGGGACGGAGCTGAAGCTTTCTTT; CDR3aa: CASSFGRDGAEAFF
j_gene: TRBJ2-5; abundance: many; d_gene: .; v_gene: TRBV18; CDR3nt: TGTGCCAGCTCACGTGCGGGTCCGGAGACCCAGTACTTC; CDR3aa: CASSRAGPETQYF
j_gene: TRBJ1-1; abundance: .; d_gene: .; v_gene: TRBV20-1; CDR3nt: TGCAGTGCTAGGCCTGCTTTCTTT; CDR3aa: CSARPAFF
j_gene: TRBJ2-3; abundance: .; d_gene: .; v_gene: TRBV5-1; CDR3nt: TGCGCCAGCAGCCGTCAGGTGCGGGACACAGATACGCAGTATTTT; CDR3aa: CASSRQVRDTDTQYF
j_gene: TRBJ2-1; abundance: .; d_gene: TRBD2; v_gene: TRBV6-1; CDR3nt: TGTGCCAGCAGCCGACTAGCGGGAGGTAATAATGAGCAGTTCTTC; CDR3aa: CASSRLAGGNNEQFF
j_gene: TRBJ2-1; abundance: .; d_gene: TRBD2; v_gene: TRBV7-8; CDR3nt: TGTGCCAGCAGGTCTACTAGCGGGACTTACAATGAGCAGTTCTTC; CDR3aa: CASRSTSGTYNEQFF
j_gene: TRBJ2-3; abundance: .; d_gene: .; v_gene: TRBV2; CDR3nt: TGTGCCAGCAGGGAGGTTACGGGGGCAGATACGCAGTATTTT; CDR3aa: CASREVTGADTQYF
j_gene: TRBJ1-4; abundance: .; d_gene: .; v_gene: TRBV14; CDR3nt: TGTGCCAGCAGCCAAGATCGTCGTGAAAAACTGTTTTTT; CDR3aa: CASSQDRREKLFF
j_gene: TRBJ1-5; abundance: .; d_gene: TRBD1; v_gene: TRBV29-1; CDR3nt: TGCAGCGTTGGGGACAGGATTAATCAGCCCCAGCATTTT; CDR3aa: CSVGDRINQPQHF
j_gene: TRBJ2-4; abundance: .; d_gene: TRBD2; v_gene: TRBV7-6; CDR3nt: TGTGCCAGCAGCTCTGGACTAGCGGGAGCCCAAAACATTCAGTACTTC; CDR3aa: CASSSGLAGAQNIQYF
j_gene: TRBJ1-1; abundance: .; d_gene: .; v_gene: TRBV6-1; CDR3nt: TGTGCCAGCAGCGGAACCGACACAGAGAAAGCTTTCTTT; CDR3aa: CASSGTDTEKAFF